Included here is one TCR beta chain sequence, with context. No antigen is known for it. The sample originates from a study of cytomegalovirus exposure and HLA in healthy donors. Study-level results: A later analysis linked a missense variant in DCLRE1C to the trimming of TCR beta V and J genes. Indistinguishability led to the exclusion of some V segments, TRBV6-2 and TRBV6-3 included. Later, an analysis showed that TCR beta chains associated with HLA were more clonally expanded than others that were equally common. Most CMV-associated TCR beta chains were later found to appear HLA-restricted.

The CDR3 totals 14 residues. Germline V gene lookup returns CDR1 SGHTA and CDR2 FQGNSA. Trimming left V 5 bases short and J 7 bases short, with 18 bases between. PCR amplification relied on 60 Vbeta primers (plus 13 Jbeta primers). Profiling relied on immunoSEQ multiplex PCR, and the TCRdb table lists in-frame clones only, not all of them. The sample lists about 73,000 clones, 65% to 80% occurring once. The material sequenced was PBMCs. The clonotype was recovered from a man aged 65-85 years in good health and CMV-seronegative. The genes are TRBV7-2 and TRBJ2-7; D not certain. The CDR3 loop is CASSPQWSSGEQYF. The CDR3, as DNA: TGTGCCAGCAGCCCCCAGTGGTCATCCGGGGAGCAGTACTTC.